These 20 T cell receptor beta chains were all obtained from the same sample, sequenced in a study of human T cells and chemical hapten exposure. Each CDR3 protein is one row after TCRdb ran MiXCR on the RACE reads. The repertoire holds around 70,000 distinct CDR3 sequences, with around 10% as singletons. Noted time point: patch test 3, about 24 weeks after DPC sensitization. Treatment meaning: therapeutic diphenylcyclopropenone sensitization with weekly scalp DPC. Sample: whole blood, taken in connection with sensitization to the hapten diphenylcyclopropenone (DPC). The source of these receptors is a woman in her 50s with alopecia areata. Some clones in this sample may be carry-over from other donors' samples.

This clonotype was observed many times. This sequence joins TRBV20-1 and TRBJ1-6, with D possibly matching TRBD1 (6 bases). Germline V gene sequence: CDR1 DFQATT, CDR2 SNEGSKA (reference sequence). V lost 6 bases, J lost 8 bases, and 14 bases lay in between. This CDR3 comprises 13 residues. The CDR3 DNA sequence: TGCAGTGCCCCCGAGAGGGGGGATTCACCCCTCCACTTT. This translates into CSAPERGDSPLHF.

This clonotype has more than one count but fewer than ten. V and J are TRBV6-5 and TRBJ1-6; no reliable D call. This CDR3 is built from 13 residues. Germline-derived CDR1 and CDR2 are MNHEY and SVGAGI. V lost 7 bases to trimming and J lost 10 bases, with 14 bases between them. The CDR3 DNA reads as TGTGCCAGCAAGGACGGCATTTTCTCACCCCTCCACTTT. Translated: CASKDGIFSPLHF.

This clonotype was seen at least ten times. This chain links TRBV12-3 or TRBV12-4 with TRBJ1-5; D is ambiguous. The V and J ends lost 5 bases and 6 bases respectively, with 17 bases between them. The CDR3 loop spans 15 amino acids. DNA of the CDR3: TGTGCCAGCAGTCCGACGGGGTCCTCTGTTCAGCCCCAGCATTTT. This gives the protein CASSPTGSSVQPQHF.

The V and J genes are TRBV4-3 and TRBJ1-2; 9 nucleotides line up with TRBD1. Germline lookup yields CDR1 LGHNA and CDR2 YSLEER. The CDR3 has 15 residues. The J segment lost 2 bases and the V segment lost 4 bases, leaving 5 bases of the junction unmatched. The CDR3, as DNA: TGCGCCAGCAGCCCGACAGGGGGTGAAAACTATGGCTACACCTTC. Its protein is CASSPTGGENYGYTF.

The CDR3 loop is CASSYRLAGVSDTQYF. CDR3 nucleotide sequence: TGTGCCAGCAGTTACAGGCTAGCGGGGGTCTCAGATACGCAGTATTTT. V and J are TRBV6-5 and TRBJ2-3; TRBD2 matches 10 bases. Per the germline V gene, CDR1 is MNHEY and CDR2 is SVGAGI. The CDR3 covers 16 residues. J was trimmed by 4 bases and V by 2 bases; bases with no gene match: 6.

V usage is TRBV28 and J usage is TRBJ2-7; D perhaps matches TRBD1 (6 bases). V was cut by 4 bases and J by 2 bases, with 9 bases left in between. The CDR3 is 13 amino acids. Germline lookup yields CDR1 MDHEN and CDR2 SYDVKM. The CDR3 protein is CASSSGQTYEQYF. CDR3 coding DNA: TGTGCCAGCAGTTCCGGACAGACCTACGAGCAGTACTTC.

The chain has TRBV28 and TRBJ1-2; possibly TRBD1 for D (6 bases). Germline assignment: CDR1 MDHEN and CDR2 SYDVKM. V shed 3 bases and J shed 3 bases, with 11 bases lying between them. This CDR3 is 14 amino acids long. Written as DNA, the CDR3 is TGTGCCAGCAGTTTGGGGGCCGCGTACTATGGCTACACCTTC. This gives the protein CASSLGAAYYGYTF.

The chain uses TRBV6-6 and TRBJ1-5; 12 positions agree with TRBD1. This CDR3 has 14 amino acids. V gave up 5 bases and J gave up 7 bases; unmatched junction bases: 3. The germline CDR1 and CDR2 sequences are MNHNY and SVGAGI (reference sequence). CDR3 DNA sequence: TGTGCCAGCAGTCGCGGGACAGGGGGCCAGCCCCAGCATTTT. The encoded protein is CASSRGTGGQPQHF.

This clonotype was counted ten times or more. J is TRBJ2-7 and V is TRBV6-2 or TRBV6-3; D ambiguous. Germline V gives CDR1 MNHEY, CDR2 SVGEGT. The CDR3 is 15 amino acids. V gave up 6 bases and J gave up 6 bases, with 21 bases separating them. In DNA, the CDR3 is TGTGCCAGCAGCCCGGGTGAGAGGTCGGCGGCCGAGCAGTACTTC. Residues: CASSPGERSAAEQYF.

V is TRBV18 and J is TRBJ2-7, with no clear D. Between the trimmed V and J ends, which lost 3 bases and 7 bases, there was a span of 13 bases. There are 13 residues in the CDR3. Germline assignment: CDR1 KGHSH and CDR2 LQKENI. CDR3: CASSPVGIEEQYF. The CDR3 DNA is TGTGCCAGCTCACCCGTGGGGATCGAGGAGCAGTACTTC.

This clonotype was detected a few times. This chain links TRBV20-1 with TRBJ2-2; D gene ambiguous. This CDR3 comprises 14 residues. Germline V gene sequence: CDR1 DFQATT, CDR2 SNEGSKA (reference sequence). Trimming took off 1 base at V and 2 bases at J, with 8 bases between the two ends. The CDR3 loop reads CSARVMHNTGELFF. CDR3 bases: TGCAGTGCTAGAGTTATGCATAACACCGGGGAGCTGTTTTTT.

The chain combines TRBV6-2 or TRBV6-3 with TRBJ1-1, with no clear D. Between the trimmed V and J ends, which lost 10 bases and 5 bases, there was a span of 14 bases. From germline, CDR1 is MNHEY and CDR2 SVGEGT. The CDR3 runs 12 residues. The CDR3 protein is CATTMGWTEAFF. Written as DNA, the CDR3 is TGTGCCACGACGATGGGGTGGACTGAAGCTTTCTTT.

This clonotype was observed a handful of times. This sequence joins TRBV29-1 and TRBJ1-2, with TRBD1 matching over 8 bases. This CDR3 is built from 14 residues. J was trimmed by 9 bases and V by 7 bases; bases with no gene match: 16. In germline, CDR1 is SQVTM, CDR2 ANQGSEA. CDR3 sequence: CSALGTTGDGSYTF. The CDR3 region has the DNA TGCAGCGCGTTGGGGACGACAGGGGATGGAAGCTACACCTTC.

The chain recombines TRBV6-5 with TRBJ2-1; D unresolved. The CDR3 contains 13 residues. Germline V gene lookup returns CDR1 MNHEY and CDR2 SVGAGI. The ends were cut back, 2 bases at V and 4 bases at J, with 6 bases in the middle. The CDR3 sequence: CASSYDPYNEQFF. CDR3 coding DNA: TGTGCCAGCAGTTACGACCCGTACAATGAGCAGTTCTTC.

This clonotype was detected ten times or more. The CDR3 loop is CASSLVPTGELFF. The CDR3 region has the DNA TGTGCCAGCAGCTTAGTCCCCACCGGGGAGCTGTTTTTT. The chain links TRBV7-9 to TRBJ2-2; D gene ambiguous. From germline, CDR1 is SEHNR and CDR2 FQNEAQ (reference sequence). The CDR3 is 13 amino acids. Trimming removed 1 base at V and 4 bases at J, with 4 bases between.

This chain links TRBV28 with TRBJ2-7, with 8 nucleotides matching TRBD1. The germline CDR1 and CDR2 sequences are MDHEN and SYDVKM. J lost 3 bases, V lost 5 bases, and 6 bases had no gene match. This CDR3 region has 14 residues. The CDR3 DNA follows: TGTGCCAGCAGTCTACCCGGGACAGGCTACGAGCAGTACTTC. Amino acids: CASSLPGTGYEQYF.

Ten or more counts support this clonotype. CDR3 protein: CASSFDSSNEKLFF. CDR3 nucleotide sequence: TGTGCCAGCAGCTTTGACTCCTCAAATGAAAAACTGTTTTTT. V is TRBV7-2 and J is TRBJ1-4; D not certain. Trimming removed 3 bases from V and 5 bases from J, with 10 bases in between. Per the germline V gene, CDR1 is SGHTA and CDR2 is FQGNSA. CDR3 length equals 14 residues.

There are a few counts of this clonotype. The genes are TRBV18 and TRBJ2-1, with a tentative D call TRBD2 (5 bases). The V gene's germline CDR1 is KGHSH and CDR2 LQKENI. The CDR3 has 13 amino acids. Trimming took 6 bases from V and 10 from J, leaving 16 bases between them. The DNA for the CDR3 is TGTGCCAGCTCCCTTGGGTCCTCGGGAGAGCAGTTCTTC. This encodes CASSLGSSGEQFF.

This clonotype appeared many times. The V and J genes are TRBV28 and TRBJ1-3; no reliable D call. Germline loops: CDR1 MDHEN, CDR2 SYDVKM. CDR3 length: 12 residues. V was shortened by 6 bases and J by 13 bases, with 16 bases between the two germline ends. The CDR3 protein is CASSKTLNRIYF. DNA for the CDR3: TGTGCCAGCAGCAAGACACTTAACCGGATATATTTT.

This clonotype was counted ten times or more. The V and J genes are TRBV12-3 or TRBV12-4 and TRBJ1-5; 7 nucleotides align to TRBD1. After removal of 3 bases from V and 2 bases from J, the junction contained 13 bases not matched to a gene. This CDR3 comprises 18 residues. CDR3 sequence: CASSFGGGRLIGNQPQHF. CDR3 sequence (DNA): TGTGCCAGCAGTTTTGGAGGGGGCCGGTTAATCGGCAATCAGCCCCAGCATTTT.